What follows are 27 T cell receptor beta chains derived from one specimen sequenced in a study of blood T cells in healthy people across ages. With a J-beta primer mix and a sample-barcoded 5' primer, a second PCR ran 7 to 11 cycles. Each CDR3 protein gets one entry after TCRdb re-called the 5' RACE reads with MiXCR. The sample includes hundreds of thousands of distinct CDR3 sequences, under 55% of them seen just once. The material sequenced was blood. These receptors came from a man aged 55 to 69 in good health.

V and J are TRBV7-3 and TRBJ2-5; weak D call: TRBD2 (5 bases). The V and J ends lost 3 bases and 5 bases respectively, with 10 bases between them. The length of the CDR3 is 13 residues. Germline CDR1 and CDR2: SGHTA and FQGTGA. The CDR3 protein is CASSLNEGETQYF. CDR3 DNA: TGTGCCAGCAGCTTGAACGAGGGCGAGACCCAGTACTTC.

This clonotype was counted at least ten times. The chain is built from TRBV20-1 and TRBJ2-7; D tentatively reads TRBD1 or TRBD2 (6 bases each). The CDR3 extends over 12 amino acids. In germline, CDR1 is DFQATT, CDR2 SNEGSKA (reference sequence). Trimming left V 1 base short and J 6 bases short, with 10 bases between. The CDR3 DNA reads as TGCAGTGCTAGAGTAGGGGGAGGCGAGCAGTACTTC. Its protein is CSARVGGGEQYF.

In its sample, this clonotype was seen a few times. The V call is TRBV29-1, the J call TRBJ1-2; 8 positions agree with TRBD1. The CDR3 contains 15 residues. Germline trimming cut 4 bases from V and 8 bases from J; bases unmatched to any gene: 15. Germline values: CDR1 SQVTM, CDR2 ANQGSEA. The CDR3: CSVVNRGTISGGYTF. In DNA form, the CDR3 reads TGCAGCGTTGTGAACAGGGGGACTATTTCTGGCGGCTACACCTTC.

The chain combines TRBV6-2 or TRBV6-3 with TRBJ2-7; D might be TRBD1 (6 bases). Trimming left V 4 bases short and J 0 bases short, with 13 bases between. The CDR3 has 15 residues. Germline V gene lookup returns CDR1 MNHEY and CDR2 SVGEGT. Here the CDR3 reads CASSSWTEHSYEQYF. The CDR3, as DNA: TGTGCCAGCAGTTCATGGACAGAGCACTCCTACGAGCAGTACTTC.

This clonotype was counted at least ten times. The chain recombines TRBV29-1 with TRBJ2-7; D may be TRBD1 (7 bases). The germline V gene has CDR1 SQVTM and CDR2 ANQGSEA. The CDR3 extends over 14 amino acids. Trimming shortened V by 3 bases and J by 7 bases, and 19 bases separated the two germline ends. In DNA, the CDR3 is TGCAGCGTTGACCGAGGCGGAGGGGGCCAGGAGCAGTACTTC. This sequence encodes CSVDRGGGGQEQYF.

This rearrangement joins TRBV7-2 to TRBJ2-7, with D possibly TRBD2 on 7 matching bases. CDR1 SGHTA and CDR2 FQGNSA come from the germline V gene. CDR3 size: 15 residues. Trimming took 5 bases from V and 4 from J, leaving 18 bases between them. CDR3 DNA sequence: TGTGCCAGCAGCGTATCCCGGGGGGCCCCGTACGAGCAGTACTTC. Its protein is CASSVSRGAPYEQYF.

The chain links TRBV7-2 to TRBJ1-5; D uncertain. The CDR3 sequence is 15 residues long. CDR1 is SGHTA and CDR2 is FQGNSA in the germline V gene. V was cut by 5 bases and J by 3 bases, with 14 bases left in between. The CDR3 sequence is CASSPRADSNQPQHF. DNA of the CDR3: TGTGCCAGCAGCCCTAGGGCCGATTCCAATCAGCCCCAGCATTTT. Based on the CDR3 plus reference TRBV7-2 and TRBJ1-5, the full variable domain is GAGVSQSPSNKVTEKGKDVELRCDPISGHTALYWYRQSLGQGLEFLIYFQGNSAPDKSGLPSDRFSAERTGGSVSTLTIQRTQQEDSAVYLCASSPRADSNQPQHFGDGTRLSIL.

On this clonotype itself: A read error is possible here, since a much larger clone lies one base away. The J gene is TRBJ2-5, the V gene TRBV29-1, with D hard to call. CDR1 SQVTM and CDR2 ANQGSEA come from the germline V gene. V was pared by 5 bases and J by 5 bases, with 12 bases between. This CDR3 has 12 amino acids. CDR3 in amino acids: CSVTSGTETQYF. The CDR3 DNA reads as TGCAGCGTTACAAGTGGAACGGAGACCCAGTACTTC.

This clonotype was recorded once. The V and J genes are TRBV5-1 and TRBJ2-7; D assignment may be TRBD1 or TRBD2 (5 bases each). Germline V lookup: CDR1 SGHRS, CDR2 YFSETQ. Trimming took 4 bases from V and 3 from J, leaving 17 bases between them. The CDR3 has 15 residues. The CDR3: CASSEPRDGLYEQYF. The CDR3 DNA sequence: TGCGCCAGCAGCGAGCCTAGGGACGGGCTCTACGAGCAGTACTTC.

V usage is TRBV12-3 or TRBV12-4 and J usage is TRBJ2-1, with no clear D. The germline V and J ends were trimmed by 2 bases and 4 bases, with 3 bases remaining between them. There are 12 residues in the CDR3. CDR3 sequence reads: CASSLWYNEQFF. CDR3 sequence (DNA): TGTGCCAGCAGTTTATGGTACAATGAGCAGTTCTTC.

The rearrangement links TRBV12-3 or TRBV12-4 to TRBJ2-3, with 7 bases that match TRBD1. Losses at the gene ends were 5 bases for V and 0 bases for J; bases not matched to a gene: 8. CDR3 length: 16 amino acids. CDR3 protein: CASSPTTGRSTDTQYF. Here the CDR3 DNA reads TGTGCCAGCAGTCCAACGACAGGGCGAAGCACAGATACGCAGTATTTT.

There are a few counts of this clonotype. The V call is TRBV5-1, the J call TRBJ2-7; D remains unclear. The V gene's germline CDR1 is SGHRS and CDR2 YFSETQ. The V and J ends lost 4 bases and 3 bases respectively, with 11 bases between them. CDR3 size: 13 residues. CDR3 sequence: CASSTDTFYEQYF. Here the CDR3 DNA reads TGCGCCAGCAGCACCGACACATTCTACGAGCAGTACTTC.

The genes are TRBV20-1 and TRBJ2-5; 9 bases are a match to TRBD2. V lost 0 bases to trimming and J lost 3 bases; unmatched junction nucleotides: 11. This CDR3 is built from 17 residues. In germline, CDR1 is DFQATT, CDR2 SNEGSKA (reference sequence). The CDR3 protein is CSARDRLSGGSKETQYF. The CDR3 nucleotides read TGCAGTGCTAGAGATCGTCTTAGCGGGGGATCAAAAGAGACCCAGTACTTC.

In this sample, this clonotype turned up a few times. The genes are TRBV4-3 and TRBJ2-1; no definite D call. This CDR3 contains 16 residues. The germline V gene has CDR1 LGHNA and CDR2 YSLEER. Between the trimmed V and J ends, which lost 0 bases and 3 bases, there was a span of 12 bases. CDR3 DNA: TGCGCCAGCAGCCAAGACCGAAGGATGGACTACAATGAGCAGTTCTTC. Amino acid sequence: CASSQDRRMDYNEQFF.

The chain joins TRBV11-1 to TRBJ2-1; 8 nucleotides align to TRBD1. The junction had 15 bases not matched to a gene; V was cut back by 1 base and J by 13 bases. Germline CDR1 reads SGHAT; CDR2 reads FQDESV (reference sequence). The CDR3 is 16 amino acids. The CDR3 reads CASSLGGRGPVETQFF. The CDR3 region has the DNA TGTGCCAGCAGCTTAGGAGGCAGGGGGCCGGTTGAGACCCAGTTCTTC.

This clonotype was picked up many times. This chain uses TRBV7-2 with TRBJ2-4; TRBD1 aligns across 7 bases. V lost 5 bases, J lost 4 bases, and 5 bases stayed unmatched. The germline V gene encodes CDR1 SGHTA and CDR2 FQGNSA. The CDR3 loop spans 14 amino acids. CDR3 in DNA: TGTGCCAGCAGCCAGGACAGGACTAAAAACATTCAGTACTTC. Residues: CASSQDRTKNIQYF.

This clonotype was recorded once. V is TRBV5-1 and J is TRBJ2-3, with 8 bases that match TRBD2. Germline V lookup: CDR1 SGHRS, CDR2 YFSETQ. The CDR3 spans 16 residues. V was clipped by 5 bases and J by 3 bases; unmatched bases: 11. As DNA, the CDR3 is TGCGCCAGCAGACCAACGCTTCGGGGGGGAACAGATACGCAGTATTTT. Amino acid sequence: CASRPTLRGGTDTQYF.

The rearrangement joins TRBV20-1 to TRBJ2-4; D call uncertain. The J call may be in error: the DNA end matches TRBJ2-7 better. The CDR3 is 13 residues long. Germline V lookup: CDR1 DFQATT, CDR2 SNEGSKA (reference sequence). CDR3 sequence: CSASHPTAYEQYF. The DNA for the CDR3 is TGCAGTGCTAGTCACCCCACCGCCTACGAGCAGTACTTC.

In the case of this clonotype: One junction end does not reproduce the germline sequence, and a read error may be involved. J is TRBJ2-2 and V is TRBV19, with D possibly TRBD2 on 6 matching bases. Per germline, CDR1 LNHDA and CDR2 SQIVND (reference sequence). The CDR3 contains 13 residues. CDR3 protein: CASIGPVTGGLFF. CDR3 nucleotide sequence: TGTGCCAGTATAGGACCAGTTACCGGGGGGCTGTTTTTT.

V usage is TRBV14 and J usage is TRBJ1-1, with 10 bases identical to TRBD1. This CDR3 is 16 amino acids long. V dropped 4 bases and J dropped 0; count of bases not matched to a gene: 5. Germline V CDR1 and CDR2: SGHDN, FVKESK. CDR3: CASSRRQGALNTEAFF. The CDR3 coding sequence is TGTGCCAGCAGCCGTCGACAGGGGGCCCTGAACACTGAAGCTTTCTTT.

This clonotype was counted between two and nine times. J is TRBJ2-6 and V is TRBV27, with unresolved D. Trimming took off 4 bases at V and 1 base at J, with 5 bases between the two ends. The V gene's germline CDR1 is MNHEY and CDR2 SMNVEV (reference sequence). The CDR3 consists of 14 residues. This chain's CDR3 is CASSWGSGANVLTF. The CDR3 DNA follows: TGTGCCAGCAGTTGGGGATCTGGGGCCAACGTCCTGACTTTC.

The chain carries TRBV2 and TRBJ2-3, with D hard to call. The CDR3 is made up of 15 amino acids. Looked up from germline, CDR1 is SNHLY and CDR2 is FYNNEI. The ends were cut back, 4 bases at V and 0 bases at J, with 11 bases in the middle. The CDR3 region is CASSVRRTSTDTQYF. The CDR3 bases are TGTGCCAGCAGTGTAAGGAGAACTAGCACAGATACGCAGTATTTT.

The V and J genes are TRBV20-1 and TRBJ1-1; D is ambiguous. CDR3 length equals 12 residues. V dropped 0 bases and J dropped 7 bases, with 9 bases sitting between them. The germline CDR1 and CDR2 sequences are DFQATT and SNEGSKA (reference sequence). For the CDR3, the DNA is TGCAGTGCTAGAGATCGGACCTATGAAGCTTTCTTT. Protein sequence: CSARDRTYEAFF.

Of note for this clonotype: The junction differs from germline at one of its ends, possibly a read error. The genes are TRBV30 and TRBJ2-5; no definite D call. The CDR3 spans 11 residues. Germline V gives CDR1 GTSNPN, CDR2 SVGIG (reference sequence). The CDR3 bases are TGTGCCTGGAGTGTCCAAGGGACCCAGTACTTC. Translated: CAWSVQGTQYF.

This clonotype was detected a few times. The rearrangement joins TRBV5-4 to TRBJ1-2; D not certain. With 5 bases removed from V and 0 bases from J, the gap between germline ends came to 14 bases. Germline-derived CDR1 and CDR2 are SGHNT and YYREEE (reference sequence). The length of the CDR3 is 15 residues. The CDR3 sequence: CASRDGRNANYGYTF. CDR3 coding DNA: TGTGCCAGCAGAGATGGACGAAATGCTAACTATGGCTACACCTTC.

V is TRBV25-1 and J is TRBJ2-1; 9 nucleotides agree with TRBD1. With V trimmed by 5 bases and J by 8 bases, 10 bases remained unmatched. Germline CDR1 reads MGHDK; CDR2 reads SYGVNS. The CDR3 length is 15 residues. This CDR3 reads CASSKSWTGEDEQFF. The CDR3 nucleotides are TGTGCCAGCAGTAAATCCTGGACAGGGGAGGATGAGCAGTTCTTC.

This chain connects TRBV11-3 to TRBJ2-7, with D possibly being TRBD2 (5 bases). CDR1 and CDR2 (germline): SGHNT, YENEEA. The V end was cut by 1 base, the J end by 1 base, with 11 bases between. The length of the CDR3 is 15 residues. This CDR3 is CASSLVGERSYEQYF. CDR3 nucleotides: TGTGCCAGCAGCTTAGTCGGGGAACGGTCCTACGAGCAGTACTTC.